The 16 T cell receptor beta chains reported below all come from one sample, sequenced in a study of shared clonotypes between healthy human individuals. Here immunoSEQ multiplex PCR was the method, and the copy in TCRdb shows in-frame clones only, minus some. The sample carries about 1.1 million clones, 75% to 85% recorded once. The sample comprised memory CD4+ T cells from PBMCs. Subset described: CD45RA-negative fraction. Receptors originate from a man younger than 35 in good health. Some clones in this sample may be carry-over from other donors' samples.

This clone was seen just once. The rearrangement uses TRBV10-3 and TRBJ1-1; unclear D gene. The V end was cut by 7 bases, the J end by 1 base, with 10 bases between. Germline CDR1 and CDR2: ENHRY and SYGVKD. The CDR3 has 13 residues. CDR3 sequence: CAIMRGENTEAFF. The CDR3 coding sequence is TGTGCCATCATGCGAGGAGAGAACACTGAAGCTTTCTTT.

The rearrangement links TRBV4-3 to TRBJ2-3; 7 bases agree with TRBD2. The CDR3 totals 14 residues. Trimming took 2 bases from V and 5 from J; bases not matched to a gene: 4. Germline assignment: CDR1 LGHNA and CDR2 YSLEER. The CDR3 DNA is TGCGCCAGCAGCCAAAGCGGGACCATAGATACGCAGTATTTT. Residues: CASSQSGTIDTQYF.

This clone was observed once. The chain joins TRBV7-2 to TRBJ2-2; no definite D call. This CDR3 is 15 amino acids long. Germline values: CDR1 SGHTA, CDR2 FQGNSA. Trimming removed 3 bases from V and 0 bases from J, with 8 bases in between. The CDR3 sequence is CASSFGAANTGELFF. The CDR3 region has the DNA TGTGCCAGCAGCTTCGGTGCAGCGAACACCGGGGAGCTGTTTTTT.

The V gene is TRBV11-1, the J gene TRBJ2-5; 8 nucleotides align to TRBD2. Germline V gene sequence: CDR1 SGHAT, CDR2 FQDESV (reference sequence). The V and J ends lost 7 bases and 5 bases, in that order; junction bases with no gene match: 12. The CDR3 contains 15 residues. CDR3 in DNA: TGTGCCAGCACCTCGTCGGGGGGGGCTCTCGAGACCCAGTACTTC. Its translation is CASTSSGGALETQYF.

The gene calls are TRBV4-2 and TRBJ1-5; D unresolved. The CDR3 runs 14 residues. CDR1 is LGHNA, CDR2 YNFKEQ, per germline. The V end was cut by 5 bases, the J end by 2 bases, with 10 bases between. Written as DNA, the CDR3 is TGTGCCAGCAGCTTGGGTGGGGGCAATCAGCCCCAGCATTTT. Amino acid sequence: CASSLGGGNQPQHF.

V is TRBV5-8 and J is TRBJ1-4, with 7 bases matching TRBD1. Trimming removed 9 bases from V and 1 base from J; junction bases left unmatched: 6. This CDR3 has 14 amino acids. Germline assignment: CDR1 SGHTS and CDR2 YDEGEE. Written as DNA, the CDR3 is TGTGCCACTTCTTCAGGGGGAACTAATGAAAAACTGTTTTTT. Translation gives CATSSGGTNEKLFF.

V and J are TRBV20-1 and TRBJ2-1; D unclear. Germline CDR1 reads DFQATT; CDR2 reads SNEGSKA (reference sequence). Deletions cut 5 bases from V and 10 bases from J, with 6 bases between. The CDR3 runs to 9 residues. CDR3 loop: CSAEREQFF. The CDR3 region has the DNA TGCAGTGCTGAAAGGGAGCAGTTCTTC.

This clone was seen ten or more times. The chain carries TRBV9 and TRBJ2-2; 10 bases line up with TRBD1. Per germline, CDR1 SGDLS and CDR2 YYNGEE. This CDR3 region has 15 residues. Trimming cost V 5 bases and J 5 bases; bases outside gene matches: 6. The CDR3 here is CASRTGDRGTGELFF. Written as DNA, the CDR3 is TGTGCCAGCAGGACCGGGGACAGGGGTACCGGGGAGCTGTTTTTT.

The J gene is TRBJ1-4, the V gene TRBV5-5; maybe TRBD1 (6 bases). CDR3 length: 15 residues. CDR1 SGHKS and CDR2 YYEKEE come from the germline V gene (reference sequence). The germline V and J ends were trimmed by 4 bases and 8 bases, with 18 bases remaining between them. CDR3 amino acids: CASSKDRHNEEKLFF. DNA of the CDR3: TGTGCCAGCAGCAAAGACAGGCATAATGAAGAAAAACTGTTTTTT.

This chain links TRBV25-1 with TRBJ2-7; possible D gene TRBD1, 5 bases. The germline CDR1 and CDR2 sequences are MGHDK and SYGVNS. Between the trimmed V and J ends, which lost 8 bases and 9 bases, there was a span of 17 bases. The CDR3 runs to 12 residues. This chain's CDR3 is CASRTLQRRQYF. The CDR3 DNA sequence: TGTGCCAGCCGGACACTACAGAGGAGGCAGTACTTC.

V gene TRBV4-1 combines with J gene TRBJ2-3; the D is unclear. The CDR3 covers 15 residues. Trimming took 8 bases from V and 2 from J, leaving 17 bases between them. CDR1 and CDR2 from the germline V gene are MGHRA and YSYEKL. CDR3: CASRSGYLNTDTQYF. CDR3 nucleotide sequence: TGCGCCAGCCGATCGGGCTACCTAAACACAGATACGCAGTATTTT.

This chain links TRBV7-9 with TRBJ2-5; 8 nucleotides align to TRBD1. Per the germline V gene, CDR1 is SEHNR and CDR2 is FQNEAQ (reference sequence). The V and J ends lost 7 bases and 4 bases, in that order; junction bases with no gene match: 5. The CDR3 has 13 residues. The CDR3 reads CASNRQGPETQYF. The CDR3 bases are TGTGCCAGCAATCGACAGGGGCCAGAGACCCAGTACTTC.

The chain couples TRBV2 to TRBJ2-1; maybe TRBD2 (6 bases). The V gene's germline CDR1 is SNHLY and CDR2 FYNNEI. The CDR3 totals 15 residues. The V and J ends lost 7 bases and 3 bases respectively, with 16 bases between them. The CDR3 here is CASNLGTLFYNEQFF. CDR3 coding DNA: TGTGCCAGCAATTTAGGGACTCTTTTCTACAATGAGCAGTTCTTC. The variable domain in full, with the rest retrieved from reference TRBV2 and TRBJ2-1, is EPEVTQTPSHQVTQMGQEVILRCVPISNHLYFYWYRQILGQKVEFLVSFYNNEISEKSEIFDDQFSVERPDGSNFTLKIRSTKLEDSAMYFCASNLGTLFYNEQFFGPGTRLTVL.

The sample holds many counts of this clone. The rearrangement joins TRBV27 to TRBJ2-7; 7 nucleotides agree with TRBD2. CDR1 and CDR2 from the germline V gene are MNHEY and SMNVEV (reference sequence). The J segment lost 3 bases and the V segment lost 2 bases, leaving 4 bases of the junction unmatched. This CDR3 contains 14 residues. The CDR3 sequence is CASSLGGSIYEQYF. CDR3 sequence (DNA): TGTGCCAGCAGTTTAGGCGGGAGTATCTACGAGCAGTACTTC.

The rearrangement uses TRBV5-4 and TRBJ2-2; D is possibly TRBD2 (5 bases). The CDR3 covers 15 residues. V was clipped by 4 bases and J by 4 bases, with 14 bases between them. Germline loops: CDR1 SGHNT, CDR2 YYREEE (reference sequence). CDR3 DNA: TGTGCCAGCAGCCCCTCTAGCTCGAGCACCGGGGAGCTGTTTTTT. Encoded protein: CASSPSSSSTGELFF.

The V and J genes are TRBV5-1 and TRBJ2-3, with 9 nucleotides matching TRBD2. Germline V gene lookup returns CDR1 SGHRS and CDR2 YFSETQ. This CDR3 is 16 amino acids long. With 5 bases clipped from V and 6 bases from J, the junction kept 13 bases outside the gene matches. CDR3 coding DNA: TGCGCCAGCAGTGGAAGGGCGGGAGGGCCCTCGGATACGCAGTATTTT. This codes for CASSGRAGGPSDTQYF.